This T cell receptor beta chain was captured by sequencing in a study of OX40 agonist ivuxolimab in advanced cancers. The data were produced by immunoSEQ multiplex PCR, yet TCRdb's version contains in-frame clones alone and is incomplete. This repertoire shows around 44,000 clones, 85% to 90% found once; its top ten account for roughly 33%. Trimming cost V 2 bases and J 0 bases, with 12 bases left between them. Germline CDR1 MGHRA, CDR2 YSYEKL. The CDR3 sequence is 16 residues long. Findings of the study overall: At doses 0.1 to 3.0 mg/kg, CD4+ and CD8+ clones expanded.

Details on this clone: Its antigen remains unidentified.

The receptor comes from an adult with an advanced solid tumor such as melanoma, head and neck, liver or kidney cancer. Sequences were derived from CD4+ or CD8+ T cells sorted from blood, sampled in a trial of the OX40 agonist ivuxolimab. The V gene is TRBV4-1, the J gene TRBJ2-3; D is unclear. This chain's CDR3 is CASSQNQFLSTDTQYF. The CDR3 DNA follows: TGCGCCAGCAGCCAAAATCAGTTTCTGAGCACAGATACGCAGTATTTT.